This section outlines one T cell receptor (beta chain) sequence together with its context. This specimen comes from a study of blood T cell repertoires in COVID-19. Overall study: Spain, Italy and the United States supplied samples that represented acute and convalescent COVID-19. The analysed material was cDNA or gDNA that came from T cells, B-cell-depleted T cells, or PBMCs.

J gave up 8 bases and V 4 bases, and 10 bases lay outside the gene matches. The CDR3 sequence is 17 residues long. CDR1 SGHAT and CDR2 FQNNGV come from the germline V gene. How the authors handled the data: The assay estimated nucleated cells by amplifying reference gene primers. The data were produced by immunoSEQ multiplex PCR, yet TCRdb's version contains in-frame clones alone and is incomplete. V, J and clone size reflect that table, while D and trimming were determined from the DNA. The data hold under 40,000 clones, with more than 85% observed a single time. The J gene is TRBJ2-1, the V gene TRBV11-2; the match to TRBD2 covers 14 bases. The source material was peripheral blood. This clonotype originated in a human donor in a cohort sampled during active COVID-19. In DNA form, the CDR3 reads TGTGCCAGCAGCTCGGGACTAGCGGGGGTTCTTTGGTATGAGCAGTTCTTC. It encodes CASSSGLAGVLWYEQFF.